This T cell receptor beta chain was retrieved from a study of Ad26.COV2.S vaccination and SARS-CoV-2 variants. This sample's treatment: over 15 received Ad26.COV2.S at low or high dose, single or two shots; about 5 received placebo; per-sample allocation not given. Sampling was done on day 63 after the first vaccine or placebo injection. Assay: immunoSEQ multiplex PCR; the TCRdb copy retains only in-frame clones and omits some. This table holds about 680,000 clones, about 90% found once. This sequence originates from a person between 18 and 65 years old who received the Ad26.COV2.S COVID-19 vaccine or a placebo. The source material was peripheral blood, sampled in a trial of Ad26.COV2.S vaccine versus placebo.

The CDR3 here is CASGGTYTYEQYF. DNA of the CDR3: TGTGCCAGCGGAGGGACATATACCTACGAGCAGTACTTC. The chain carries TRBV11-2 and TRBJ2-7; either TRBD1 or TRBD2 may fit D (6 bases each). Trimming removed 8 bases from V and 2 bases from J, with 13 bases in between. The CDR3 length is 13 residues. CDR1 is SGHAT, CDR2 FQNNGV, per germline.